This TCR beta chain originates from a study of regulatory T cells in long-lasting Graves disease. Study details: Antithyroid drug intake by newly diagnosed Graves' patients had lasted under 3 months.

General observations from the study: The analysis examined peripheral blood only and excluded thyroid tissue. Since the sample size was small, accuracy may have been reduced.

According to the study, TCR beta libraries were built with iRepertoire HTBI primers and CDR3-region Arm-PCR. TCRdb recomputed calls from the multiplex PCR reads with MiXCR, one row per CDR3 protein. The data hold 200,000 to 250,000 distinct CDR3 sequences, with 20% to 25% observed a single time. This clonotype has ten or more counts. Its target is not known. Sample time point: newly diagnosed GD, antithyroid drugs for less than 3 months. Following extraction of RNA from PBMCs, that RNA was used to make the TCR library. This TCR was sampled from a female donor with Graves disease. The starting material was peripheral blood mononuclear cells (PBMCs), obtained at new diagnosis, from a patient treated with antithyroid drugs.

CDR3 coding DNA: TGTGCCATCAGGAAAGGACAGGGAGGAGAGACCCAGTACTTC. This encodes CAIRKGQGGETQYF. The chain couples TRBV10-3 to TRBJ2-5; TRBD1 agrees at 8 bases. Per the germline V gene, CDR1 is ENHRY and CDR2 is SYGVKD. CDR3 length equals 14 residues. V gave up 6 bases and J gave up 4 bases; unmatched junction bases: 7.